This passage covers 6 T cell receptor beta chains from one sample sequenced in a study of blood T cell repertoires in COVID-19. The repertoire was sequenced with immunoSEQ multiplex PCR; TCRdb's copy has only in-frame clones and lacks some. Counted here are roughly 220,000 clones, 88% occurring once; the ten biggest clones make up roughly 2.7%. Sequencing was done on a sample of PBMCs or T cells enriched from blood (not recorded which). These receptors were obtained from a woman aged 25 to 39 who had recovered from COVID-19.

The CDR3 sequence is CASSHGGGGNTIYF. For the CDR3, the DNA is TGTGCCAGCAGCCACGGGGGTGGTGGAAACACCATATATTTT. J is TRBJ1-3 and V is TRBV14; possible D gene TRBD1, 5 bases. Trimming shortened V by 3 bases and J by 3 bases, and 9 bases separated the two germline ends. Germline CDR1 and CDR2: SGHDN and FVKESK. This CDR3 spans 14 amino acids.

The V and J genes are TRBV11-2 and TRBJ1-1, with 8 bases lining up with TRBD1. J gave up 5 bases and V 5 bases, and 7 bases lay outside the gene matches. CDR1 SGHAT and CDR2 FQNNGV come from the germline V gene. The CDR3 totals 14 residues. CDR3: CASSRQGAGTEAFF. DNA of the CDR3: TGTGCCAGCAGCCGGCAGGGGGCAGGGACTGAAGCTTTCTTT.

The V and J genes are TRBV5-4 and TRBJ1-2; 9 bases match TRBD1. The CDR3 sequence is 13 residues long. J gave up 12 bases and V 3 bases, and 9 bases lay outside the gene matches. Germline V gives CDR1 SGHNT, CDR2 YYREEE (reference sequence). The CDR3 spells CASSSRDRDVDTF. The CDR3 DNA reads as TGTGCCAGCAGCTCCCGGGACAGGGACGTTGACACCTTC.

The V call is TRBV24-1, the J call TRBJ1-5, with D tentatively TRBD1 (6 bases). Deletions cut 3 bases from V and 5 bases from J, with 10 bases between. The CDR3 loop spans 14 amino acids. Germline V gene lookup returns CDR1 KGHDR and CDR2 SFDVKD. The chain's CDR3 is CATSDKDSYQPQHF. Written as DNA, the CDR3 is TGTGCCACCAGTGATAAGGACAGTTATCAGCCCCAGCATTTT.

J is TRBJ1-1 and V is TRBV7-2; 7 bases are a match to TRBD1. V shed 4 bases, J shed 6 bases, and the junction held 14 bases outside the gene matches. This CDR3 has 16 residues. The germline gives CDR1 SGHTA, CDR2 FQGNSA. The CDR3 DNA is TGTGCCAGCAGCTGGGGGACAGTAAGTGGAAACCCTGAAGCTTTCTTT. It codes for CASSWGTVSGNPEAFF.

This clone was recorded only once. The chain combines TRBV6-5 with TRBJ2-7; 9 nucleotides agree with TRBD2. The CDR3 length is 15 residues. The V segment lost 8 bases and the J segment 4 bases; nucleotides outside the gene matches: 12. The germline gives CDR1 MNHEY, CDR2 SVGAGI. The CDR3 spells CASALRAGGRYEQYF. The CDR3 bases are TGTGCCAGCGCCCTAAGAGCGGGGGGCAGGTACGAGCAGTACTTC.